This T cell receptor (beta chain) was sequenced during a study of cytomegalovirus exposure and HLA in healthy donors. All the people who gave samples were healthy bone marrow donors. Trimming cost V 3 bases and J 8 bases, with 13 bases left between them. Germline assignment: CDR1 MDHEN and CDR2 SYDVKM. The CDR3 loop spans 13 amino acids. This PCR relied on a set of 60 Vbeta primers and 13 Jbeta primers. Repertoires were generated with immunoSEQ multiplex PCR, while TCRdb's copy carries only in-frame clones and drops some. The table includes tens of thousands of clones, 75% detected once. Sequencing was carried out using PBMCs. V is TRBV28 and J is TRBJ1-2; D is perhaps TRBD1 (5 bases). The source is a woman aged 25 to 45 in good health and CMV-seropositive. The CDR3 DNA is TGTGCCAGCAGTTTTGGTACAGGTCCGGGCTACACCTTC. Amino acids: CASSFGTGPGYTF.